The entry below gives a single TCR beta chain sequence along with its context. Which antigen it targets is not known. It has no much larger one-base neighbor in the sample; base qualities were not kept. The cohort comprised around 690 healthy bone marrow donors. At the time of sampling, every cohort member was nominally healthy, though immune exposures that went unrecorded were likely present. The donor was CMV seropositive and belonged to the group of over 250 seropositive cohort members. A peripheral blood sample was provided by each donor, and peripheral blood mononuclear cells were used for TCR beta sequencing. Genomic DNA extraction from the blood cell samples was performed with the Qiagen DNeasy Blood Extraction Kit. This entry belongs to a study of cytomegalovirus exposure and HLA in healthy donors (dated by TCRdb to about 2017). At the level of the whole study: An earlier analysis of fewer than 750 of the donors reported about 300 Gb of sequence data and approximately 120 million unique TCR beta sequences obtained from about 179 million T cells. An early release that covered fewer than 800 HLA-typed donors contained about 300 gigabases of sequencing data and around 85 million unique TCR sequences. Of the approximately 370 genotyped donors, 65% to 90% were placed in the genetic ancestry cluster associated with self-reported Caucasian donors. The study aimed to test whether cataloging public T cell receptors could reveal signatures of past pathogen exposure. The T cell repertoires of under 750 subjects were profiled by immunosequencing and related to cytomegalovirus serostatus. Along with the approximately 700-subject first cohort, a separate validation cohort of over a hundred different subjects was used. High-throughput TCR immunosequencing, statistical association of individual TCRs with disease status, and machine learning were combined to predict cytomegalovirus infection status. To study patterns of TCR occurrence, a later analysis re-analyzed previously published TCR beta repertoires from under 750 donors and added high-resolution HLA genotyping. In the later analysis, no new phenotypic data were used to find candidate immune exposures; instead, reliance was placed on TCR beta sequences and their occurrence across donors. An earlier analysis of fewer than 750 of the donors used high-throughput TCR beta sequencing to judge whether each TCR beta V gene segment behaved as functional or pseudogenic. Donor age, sex, ethnicity and CMV serostatus were compiled together with the repertoire data. In a later genetic analysis, genome-wide SNP genotypes for about 60% of the 666 donors were used, and that subset was treated as a discovery cohort. All discovery cohort repertoires had been generated using a single sequencing platform. HLA typing covered class I and class II loci at four-digit resolution. Typing coverage varied by locus: roughly 629-640 donors for A, B, C, DRB1 and DQB1; approximately 500 for DQA1; 606 for DPA1; approximately 450 for DPB1. Four to six DR-DQ haplotypes were handled as single units for association and clustering, since linkage in the cohort was strong. On average, over 200,000 unique TCR beta nucleotide sequences were sequenced per donor among fewer than 500 genotyped donors of the cohort, with 15% to 20% of those sequences being non-productive.

The investigation overall reported the following: In an earlier analysis of approximately 590 of the donors, most TCR beta V segments appeared in productive rearrangements about 87% or about 30% of the time, broadly matching IMGT annotations. The 87-base-pair reads could not distinguish some IMGT-functional V segments, including TRBV6-2 and TRBV6-3, so those segments were excluded. A few of the identified cytomegalovirus-associated TCR beta chains were confirmed in vitro to be specific for cytomegalovirus antigens. Specific HLA alleles were associated with 15,000 to 20,000 TCR beta sequences at a false discovery rate of 0.05 in a later analysis. Linkage disequilibrium might explain the correlated functional status among segregating V segments, but an unknown experimental factor could not be excluded. Because HLA typing was missing for some donors at each locus, association tests included only the typed subset. It was suggested by the authors that the approach could potentially be generalized to other disease states and immunological phenotypes. A further reported finding was that TCR beta sequences accurately predicted the HLA-A and HLA-B alleles for most subjects in the first cohort. In a later analysis, several top co-occurrence clusters were reported to appear linked to parvovirus B19, influenza, CMV and Epstein-Barr virus. In a later analysis, most CMV-associated TCR beta chains were found to appear HLA-restricted, with HLA associations seemingly driven largely by CMV exposure. The classifier was reported to diagnose cytomegalovirus status with high specificity and sensitivity in both the original and validation cohorts. Sequencing depth was assumed to be roughly uniform across donors in the presence/absence analyses, though that assumption may not hold. While some public TCRs were present in many individuals, most TCR sequences turned up only very rarely across donors. A later analysis found that TCR association rates varied across HLA loci, with DRB1 alleles showing the most associated TCRs and HLA-C alleles the fewest. The cohort was sequenced for TCR beta chains only, and without alpha or paired-chain data the features that could be detected were limited. The sequencing pipeline was judged likely to have produced a cluster of highly shared sequence variants as a technical artifact. Strong co-occurrence of HLA alleles, especially DR and DQ, made assigning TCR associations to individual alleles difficult. Compared with equally common non-associated chains, HLA-associated TCR beta chains in a later analysis were more clonally expanded and had lower generation probabilities. For the cohort, immune exposure information was limited to CMV serostatus. Because counts were too low, some 17 rarely observed V segments, including chromosome 9 orphons, were left out of the earlier analysis of over 550 of the donors. The study gave a list of under 200 TCR beta chains associated with cytomegalovirus. A later genetic analysis associated a missense DCLRE1C variant with V-gene and J-gene trimming of TCR beta chains, and an independent cohort replicated the association. Compared with the approximately 720-donor mean, donors in an Asian-associated ancestry cluster had fewer N-insertions in productive TCRs, according to a later genetic analysis.

Library prep was done by the immunoSEQ multiplex PCR assay. For the multiplex PCR, a mixture combining 60 forward primers for TCR Vbeta segments and 13 reverse primers for TCR Jbeta segments was used. The CDR3 region of rearranged TCR beta genes was amplified from genomic DNA by a multiplex PCR assay. On the Illumina HiSeq System, the amplified TCR beta libraries were sequenced as 87-base-pair reads. Processing in the source paper ran as follows. A later analysis counted approximately 76 million unique TCR beta chains across the 550 to 750 repertoires, and roughly 11 million of these chains were shared by at least two donors. Raw reads were error-corrected and collapsed into unique sequences with a nearest-neighbor algorithm that merged closely related sequences to remove PCR and sequencing errors. Alignment of CDR3 sequences to IMGT reference sequences was used to assign V, D and J gene segments. Each retained sequence needed at least a six-nucleotide match to both a V gene segment and a J gene segment. Rearrangements were classified as productive when the CDR3 lacked stop codons and remained in frame with V and J, and all other rearrangements were classified as non-productive. CDR3 was defined according to IMGT convention as the region running from the second conserved V-encoded cysteine to the conserved J-encoded phenylalanine. Sequences without an unambiguous match to a single V gene segment were excluded from the earlier analysis of over 500 of the donors. In an earlier analysis of several hundred of the donors, V segments were called functional above 56.7% productive rearrangements and were called segregating when the between-donor standard deviation exceeded 5%. A statistical classification framework was built for diagnosing cytomegalovirus status from the catalog of TCR beta chain sequences. In a later analysis, V and J genes were assigned by comparing TCR nucleotide sequences against IMGT/GENE-DB human TR gene sequences. Using the TCRdist pipeline, a later analysis assigned CDR3 sequences along with most-parsimonious VDJ recombination scenarios. In a later analysis, each TCR beta chain was defined by its CDR3 amino acid sequence together with its V-gene family, and reads without a unique V-gene family were excluded. To address suspected cross-contamination and a sequencing artifact, a later analysis removed 450 to 700 highly shared, low-generation-probability nucleotide sequences. In a later analysis, a clonal expansion index was calculated for each public chain from normalized within-repertoire ranks of inferred template counts. A later analysis computed generation probabilities with a VDJ recombination model fitted to out-of-frame rearrangements, and checked the results against IGoR. A later analysis scored TCR-TCR, TCR-HLA and TCR-CMV co-occurrence with hypergeometric tests, applying a repertoire-size bias correction to TCR pairs. False discovery rates were estimated in a later analysis by permuting HLA or CMV assignments 20 times. In a later analysis, co-occurring TCRs were grouped using DBSCAN, with TCRdist sequence similarity added in when clustering inside HLA-allele-positive subsets. For co-occurrence clustering, repertoires with fewer than 30,000 or more than 120,000 public chains were excluded, along with roughly 5 repertoires with anomalous nucleotide sharing. TCRdb stores this immuneACCESS table with in-frame sequences only. Part of the clones is absent; in the studies checked, under half of the shortfall reflects unresolved V genes, and no reason is known for the rest. The V and J calls and clone size were taken over from that table, and D and trimming were inferred from the DNA. In all, the sample holds under 150,000 clones, and roughly two thirds of those were seen once. Of the sample, around 1.6% is held by the ten largest clones.

The germline V gene (reference sequence) yields SGHNT for CDR1 and YYREEE for CDR2. The cysteine opens and the phenylalanine closes a CDR3 of 15 amino acids. The kept DNA is CDR3 alone, 45 bases in frame from the first base. V was cut back by 0 bases and J by 1 base, leaving a gap of 8 bases between them. The sequencing sample was made of PBMCs. This receptor was taken from a man aged 25-45 years in good health and CMV-seropositive. This receptor chain uses TRBV5-4 and TRBJ1-5; tentative D gene TRBD1, with 5 bases matching. Read as DNA, the sequence is TGTGCCAGCAGCTTGGGGGGGGTGAGCAATCAGCCCCAGCATTTT. Translation gives CASSLGGVSNQPQHF.